The 24 T cell receptor beta chains listed next were all sequenced from one sample in a study of monozygotic twins with inflammatory bowel disease. TCRdb derives one entry per CDR3 protein from the 5' RACE reads, leaving out DNA. In total, the table holds 400,000 to 500,000 distinct CDR3 sequences. Sequencing was done on a sample of blood. Source of these receptors: a human donor with ulcerative colitis or Crohn's disease, or a healthy co-twin of an affected twin (not recorded which).

The chain recombines TRBV29-1 with TRBJ2-2; no DNA is available, so the TRBD1 call from TCRdb remains unchecked. The CDR3 contains 13 residues. Looked up from germline, CDR1 is SQVTM and CDR2 is ANQGSEA. The CDR3 region is CSSRTGNTGELFF.

This chain joins TRBV2 and TRBJ2-7; the TRBD1 assignment by TCRdb is unverifiable without DNA. This CDR3 comprises 12 residues. Germline values: CDR1 SNHLY, CDR2 FYNNEI. This CDR3 is CASSGPGAEQYF.

J is TRBJ2-1 and V is TRBV7-2; TCRdb lists TRBD2, though no DNA is available to test this call. Germline lookup yields CDR1 SGHTA and CDR2 FQGNSA. CDR3 size: 17 residues. CDR3 residues: CASSRSGGTLSYNEQFF.

The V and J genes are TRBV4-1 and TRBJ2-5; the D call of TRBD2 rests on TCRdb alone, since no DNA is present to check it. Looked up from germline, CDR1 is MGHRA and CDR2 is YSYEKL. This CDR3 region has 15 residues. The CDR3 reads CASSGAGAGEETQYF.

This chain uses TRBV6-5 with TRBJ1-4. The germline CDR1 and CDR2 sequences are MNHEY and SVGAGI. The CDR3 runs to 14 residues. The CDR3 region is CASSYWVGDEKLFF.

This rearrangement joins TRBV7-8 to TRBJ2-5; TCRdb returns TRBD1, unconfirmable since there is no DNA. The CDR3 spans 14 residues. Germline-derived CDR1 and CDR2 are SGHVS and FQNEAQ. CDR3 in amino acids: CASSLRDTGRTQYF.

This chain connects TRBV6-5 to TRBJ1-2. Germline CDR1 and CDR2: MNHEY and SVGAGI. The CDR3 loop spans 15 amino acids. The CDR3 reads CASSLIPRSGYGYTF.

The chain has TRBV3-1 and TRBJ2-1. The CDR3 is 15 amino acids. In germline, CDR1 is LGHDT, CDR2 YNNKEL (reference sequence). This CDR3 is CASSQDRGRNHEQFF.

The V call is TRBV19, the J call TRBJ2-2. Germline V gene data show CDR1 as LNHDA and CDR2 as SQIVND (reference sequence). The CDR3 runs 15 residues. CDR3: CASSIGAENTGELFF.

The V call is TRBV5-1, the J call TRBJ2-3; TCRdb names TRBD1, which stays unverified in the absence of DNA. The germline gives CDR1 SGHRS, CDR2 YFSETQ. The CDR3 totals 14 residues. CDR3 sequence: CASRQGANTDTQYF.

The V gene is TRBV19, the J gene TRBJ1-4. Germline V gene lookup returns CDR1 LNHDA and CDR2 SQIVND (reference sequence). The CDR3 loop spans 12 amino acids. The CDR3 sequence is CASTATNEKLFF.

The chain uses TRBV4-2 and TRBJ2-3; the D call from TCRdb, TRBD2, cannot be confirmed without DNA. The CDR3 loop spans 15 amino acids. Germline CDR1 reads LGHNA; CDR2 reads YNFKEQ. CDR3 region: CASSPAGGGTDTQYF.

The rearrangement uses TRBV7-9 and TRBJ1-6. The CDR3 runs 16 residues. Germline CDR1 and CDR2: SEHNR and FQNEAQ (reference sequence). This CDR3 is CASSEFTGPGNSPLHF.

The V and J genes are TRBV2 and TRBJ2-7; TCRdb gives TRBD2 as the D gene, but with no DNA this cannot be confirmed. The CDR3 loop spans 14 amino acids. The V gene's germline CDR1 is SNHLY and CDR2 FYNNEI. This chain's CDR3 is CASSVLAGVSEQYF.

V usage is TRBV25-1 and J usage is TRBJ1-2; TCRdb reports TRBD1, a call that lacks DNA to check it against. CDR3 length: 13 amino acids. The V gene's germline CDR1 is MGHDK and CDR2 SYGVNS. Here the CDR3 reads CASRIGGADGYTF.

The chain employs TRBV7-3 and TRBJ2-2. Germline CDR1 and CDR2: SGHTA and FQGTGA. The length of the CDR3 is 13 residues. CDR3 region: CASSLALAGELFF.

J is TRBJ2-1 and V is TRBV5-1; the D call from TCRdb, TRBD2, cannot be confirmed without DNA. The germline V gene encodes CDR1 SGHRS and CDR2 YFSETQ. The CDR3 totals 15 residues. CDR3 loop: CASSLAAGDYNEQFF.

The genes are TRBV6-5 and TRBJ2-5; TCRdb's assignment of TRBD2 cannot be checked, as there is no DNA. Germline CDR1 MNHEY, CDR2 SVGAGI. This CDR3 spans 14 amino acids. CDR3 in amino acids: CASSYLHSAETQYF.

The chain links TRBV5-1 to TRBJ2-7; TCRdb indicates TRBD1, and absent DNA this call remains unverified. The CDR3 is made up of 16 amino acids. Germline CDR1 reads SGHRS; CDR2 reads YFSETQ. This chain's CDR3 is CASSRTPGQGIREQYF.

The rearrangement uses TRBV5-1 and TRBJ2-1; TCRdb gives TRBD1 as the D gene, but with no DNA this cannot be confirmed. The germline V gene encodes CDR1 SGHRS and CDR2 YFSETQ. There are 15 residues in the CDR3. The CDR3 reads CASSSLGTGGTEQFF. Together with reference TRBV5-1 and TRBJ2-1, the CDR3 gives the full variable domain: KAGVTQTPRYLIKTRGQQVTLSCSPISGHRSVSWYQQTPGQGLQFLFEYFSETQRNKGNFPGRFSGRQFSNSRSEMNVSTLELGDSALYLCASSSLGTGGTEQFFGPGTRLTVL.

The rearrangement uses TRBV7-2 and TRBJ1-2; TCRdb's D call, TRBD1, is unchecked because there is no DNA. Germline CDR1 SGHTA, CDR2 FQGNSA. There are 15 residues in the CDR3. The CDR3 sequence is CASSLSGQGNYGYTF.

The CDR3 sequence is CASPGARRSDTQYF. The chain couples TRBV5-1 to TRBJ2-3; the TCRdb D gene call, TRBD1, has no DNA to confirm it. The CDR3 sequence is 14 residues long. The germline CDR1 and CDR2 sequences are SGHRS and YFSETQ.

This CDR3 is CSARVGTSGSYSYEQYF. The chain links TRBV20-1 to TRBJ2-7; TCRdb proposes TRBD2, but this gene call is untestable without DNA. The CDR3 spans 17 residues. Germline CDR1 DFQATT, CDR2 SNEGSKA (reference sequence).

The V gene is TRBV9, the J gene TRBJ2-1; TCRdb calls TRBD2, which cannot be checked without DNA. Germline CDR1 is SGDLS and CDR2 is YYNGEE. CDR3 size: 16 residues. CDR3 residues: CASSLEPSGLYNEQFF.